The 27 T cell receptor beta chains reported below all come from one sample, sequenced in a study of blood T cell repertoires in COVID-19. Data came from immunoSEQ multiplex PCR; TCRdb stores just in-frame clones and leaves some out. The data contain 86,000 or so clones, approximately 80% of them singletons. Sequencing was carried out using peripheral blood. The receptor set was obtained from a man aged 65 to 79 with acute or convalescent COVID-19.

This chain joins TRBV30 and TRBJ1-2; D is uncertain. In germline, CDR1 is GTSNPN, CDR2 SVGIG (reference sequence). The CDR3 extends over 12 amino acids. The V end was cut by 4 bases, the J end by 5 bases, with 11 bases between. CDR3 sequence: CAWKVTEYGYTF. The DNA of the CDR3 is TGTGCCTGGAAGGTGACGGAGTATGGCTACACCTTC.

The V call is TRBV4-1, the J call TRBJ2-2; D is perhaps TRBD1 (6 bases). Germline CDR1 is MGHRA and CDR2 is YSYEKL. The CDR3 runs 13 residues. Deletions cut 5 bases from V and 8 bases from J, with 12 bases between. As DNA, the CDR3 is TGCGCCAGCAGCTGGGGGCAAGGGGGGGAGCTGTTTTTT. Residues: CASSWGQGGELFF.

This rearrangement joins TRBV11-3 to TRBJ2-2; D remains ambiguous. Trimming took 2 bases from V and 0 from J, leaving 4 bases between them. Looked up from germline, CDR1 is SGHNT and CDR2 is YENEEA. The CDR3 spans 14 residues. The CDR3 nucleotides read TGTGCCAGCAGCTTAACGGCGAACACCGGGGAGCTGTTTTTT. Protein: CASSLTANTGELFF.

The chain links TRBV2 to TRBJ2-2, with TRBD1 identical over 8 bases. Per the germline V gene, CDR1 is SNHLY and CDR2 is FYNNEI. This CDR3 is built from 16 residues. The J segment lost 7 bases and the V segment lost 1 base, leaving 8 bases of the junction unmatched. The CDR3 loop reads CASSEVRRGPYGELFF. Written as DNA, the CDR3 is TGTGCCAGCAGTGAAGTCCGCAGGGGGCCGTACGGGGAGCTGTTTTTT.

CDR3 bases: TGTGCCAGCATTCGGACAGGGGCTAACTATGGCTACACCTTC. Translation gives CASIRTGANYGYTF. The chain recombines TRBV2 with TRBJ1-2; 9 bases align to TRBD1. J was trimmed by 0 bases and V by 7 bases; bases with no gene match: 3. There are 14 residues in the CDR3. Germline-derived CDR1 and CDR2 are SNHLY and FYNNEI.

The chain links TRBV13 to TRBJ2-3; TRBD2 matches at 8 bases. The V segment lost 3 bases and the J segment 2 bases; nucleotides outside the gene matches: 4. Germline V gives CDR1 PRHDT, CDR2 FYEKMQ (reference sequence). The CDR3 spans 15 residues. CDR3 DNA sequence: TGTGCCAGCAGCTTGCGGGGGGCGGCCACAGATACGCAGTATTTT. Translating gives CASSLRGAATDTQYF.

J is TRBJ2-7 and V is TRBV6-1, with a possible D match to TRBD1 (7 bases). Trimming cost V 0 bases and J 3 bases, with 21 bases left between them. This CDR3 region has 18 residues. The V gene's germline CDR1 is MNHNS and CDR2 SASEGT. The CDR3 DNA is TGTGCCAGCAGTGAAGCGGTTTCGGCGTCAGGGGGGCTCTACGAGCAGTACTTC. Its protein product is CASSEAVSASGGLYEQYF.

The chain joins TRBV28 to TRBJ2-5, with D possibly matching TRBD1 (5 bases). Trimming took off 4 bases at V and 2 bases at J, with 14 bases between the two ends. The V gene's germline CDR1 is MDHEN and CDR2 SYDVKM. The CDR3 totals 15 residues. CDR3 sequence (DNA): TGTGCCAGCAGTTCCCCCTACGACAGTCAAGAGACCCAGTACTTC. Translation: CASSSPYDSQETQYF.

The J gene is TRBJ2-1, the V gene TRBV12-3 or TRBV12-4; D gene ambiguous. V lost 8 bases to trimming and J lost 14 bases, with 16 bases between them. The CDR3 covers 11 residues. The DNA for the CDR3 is TGTGCCAGCTCCCCTGGAGAGTCGGAGTTCTTC. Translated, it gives CASSPGESEFF.

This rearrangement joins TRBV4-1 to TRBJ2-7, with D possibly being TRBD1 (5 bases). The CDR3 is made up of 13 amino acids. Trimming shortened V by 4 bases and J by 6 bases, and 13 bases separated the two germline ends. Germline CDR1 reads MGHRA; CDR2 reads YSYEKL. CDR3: CASSLGLGGEQYV. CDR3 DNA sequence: TGCGCCAGCAGCCTGGGGCTGGGTGGCGAGCAGTACGTC.

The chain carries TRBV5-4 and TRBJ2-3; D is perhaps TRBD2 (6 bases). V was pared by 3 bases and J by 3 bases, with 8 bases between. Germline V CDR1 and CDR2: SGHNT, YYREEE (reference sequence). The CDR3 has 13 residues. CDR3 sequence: CASSWEVTDTQYF. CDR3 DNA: TGTGCCAGCAGCTGGGAGGTGACAGATACGCAGTATTTT. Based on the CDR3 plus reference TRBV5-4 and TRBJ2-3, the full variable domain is ETGVTQSPTHLIKTRGQQVTLRCSSQSGHNTVSWYQQALGQGPQFIFQYYREEENGRGNFPPRFSGLQFPNYSSELNVNALELDDSALYLCASSWEVTDTQYFGPGTRLTVL.

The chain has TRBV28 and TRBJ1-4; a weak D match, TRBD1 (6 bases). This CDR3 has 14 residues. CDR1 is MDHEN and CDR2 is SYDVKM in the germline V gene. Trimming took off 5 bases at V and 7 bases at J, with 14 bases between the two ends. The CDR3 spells CASSPGTSPEKLFF. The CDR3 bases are TGTGCCAGCAGTCCAGGGACATCACCTGAAAAACTGTTTTTT.

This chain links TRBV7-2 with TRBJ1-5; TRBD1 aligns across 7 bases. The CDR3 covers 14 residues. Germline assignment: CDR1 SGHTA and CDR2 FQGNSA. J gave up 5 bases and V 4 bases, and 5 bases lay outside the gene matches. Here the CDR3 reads CASSSGQNYQPQHF. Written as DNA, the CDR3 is TGTGCCAGCAGCTCGGGACAGAACTATCAGCCCCAGCATTTT.

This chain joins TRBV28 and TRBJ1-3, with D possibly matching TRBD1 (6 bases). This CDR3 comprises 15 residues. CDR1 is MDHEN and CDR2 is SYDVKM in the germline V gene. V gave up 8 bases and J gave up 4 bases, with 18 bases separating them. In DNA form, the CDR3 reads TGTGCCAGCTCTACCCCCGGACAGTCCGGAAACACCATATATTTT. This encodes CASSTPGQSGNTIYF. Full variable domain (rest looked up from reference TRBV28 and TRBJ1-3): DVKVTQSSRYLVKRTGEKVFLECVQDMDHENMFWYRQDPGLGLRLIYFSYDVKMKEKGDIPEGYSVSREKKERFSLILESASTNQTSMYLCASSTPGQSGNTIYFGEGSWLTVV.

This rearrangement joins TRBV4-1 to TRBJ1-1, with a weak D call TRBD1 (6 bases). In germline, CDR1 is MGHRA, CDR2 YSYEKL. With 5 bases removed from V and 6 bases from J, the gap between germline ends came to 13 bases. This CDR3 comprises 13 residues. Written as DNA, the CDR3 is TGCGCCAGCAGCGGGAACAGGGACGCTGAAGCTTTCTTT. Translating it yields CASSGNRDAEAFF.

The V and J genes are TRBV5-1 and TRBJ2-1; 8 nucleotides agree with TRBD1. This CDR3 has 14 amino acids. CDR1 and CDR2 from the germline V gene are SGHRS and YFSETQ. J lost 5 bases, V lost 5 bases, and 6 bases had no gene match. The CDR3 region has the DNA TGCGCCAGCAGTTTCGACAGGGGAGACAATGAGCAGTTCTTC. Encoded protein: CASSFDRGDNEQFF.

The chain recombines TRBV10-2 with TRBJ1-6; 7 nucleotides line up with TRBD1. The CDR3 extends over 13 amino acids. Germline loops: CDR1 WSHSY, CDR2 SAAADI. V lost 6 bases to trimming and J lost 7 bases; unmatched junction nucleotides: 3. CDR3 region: CASSRGVNSPLHF. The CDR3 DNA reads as TGCGCCAGCAGCAGGGGGGTGAATTCACCCCTCCACTTT.

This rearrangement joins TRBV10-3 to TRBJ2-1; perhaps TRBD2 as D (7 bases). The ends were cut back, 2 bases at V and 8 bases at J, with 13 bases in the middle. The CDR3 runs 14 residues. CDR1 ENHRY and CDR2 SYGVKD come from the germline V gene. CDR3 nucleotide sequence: TGTGCCATCAGTGAGGGGGGGGGCATCTATGAGCAGTTCTTC. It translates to CAISEGGGIYEQFF.

This chain's CDR3 is CASRMGQEDTEAFF. As DNA, the CDR3 is TGCGCCAGCAGGATGGGACAGGAAGACACTGAAGCTTTCTTT. The chain is built from TRBV10-2 and TRBJ1-1, with TRBD1 matching over 8 bases. CDR1 and CDR2 from the germline V gene are WSHSY and SAAADI. This CDR3 comprises 14 residues. V lost 6 bases to trimming and J lost 3 bases; unmatched junction nucleotides: 6.

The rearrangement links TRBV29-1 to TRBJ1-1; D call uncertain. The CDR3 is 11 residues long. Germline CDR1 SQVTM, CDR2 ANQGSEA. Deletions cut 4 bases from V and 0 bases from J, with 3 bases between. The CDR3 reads CSVAVNTEAFF. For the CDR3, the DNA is TGCAGCGTTGCGGTGAACACTGAAGCTTTCTTT. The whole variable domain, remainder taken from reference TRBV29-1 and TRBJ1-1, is SAVISQKPSRDICQRGTSLTIQCQVDSQVTMMFWYRQQPGQSLTLIATANQGSEATYESGFVIDKFPISRPNLTFSTLTVSNMSPEDSSIYLCSVAVNTEAFFGQGTRLTVV.

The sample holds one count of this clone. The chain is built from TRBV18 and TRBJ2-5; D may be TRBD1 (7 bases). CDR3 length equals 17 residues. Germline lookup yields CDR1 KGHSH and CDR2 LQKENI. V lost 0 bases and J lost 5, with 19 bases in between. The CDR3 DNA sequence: TGTGCCAGCTCACCACCGGGCGGCAGGGGGGTTATCGAGACCCAGTACTTC. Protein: CASSPPGGRGVIETQYF.

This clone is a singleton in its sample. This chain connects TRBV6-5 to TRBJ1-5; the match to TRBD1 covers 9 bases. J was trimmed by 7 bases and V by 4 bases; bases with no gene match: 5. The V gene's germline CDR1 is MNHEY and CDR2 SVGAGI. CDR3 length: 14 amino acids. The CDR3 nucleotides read TGTGCCAGCAGTTTAACAGGGGGCAGGCAGCCCCAGCATTTT. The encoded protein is CASSLTGGRQPQHF.

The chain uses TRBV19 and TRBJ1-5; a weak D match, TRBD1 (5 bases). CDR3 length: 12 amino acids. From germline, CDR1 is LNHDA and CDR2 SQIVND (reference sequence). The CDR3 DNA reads TGTGCAGCGGGGGATAGCAATCAGCCCCAGCATTTT. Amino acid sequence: CAAGDSNQPQHF.

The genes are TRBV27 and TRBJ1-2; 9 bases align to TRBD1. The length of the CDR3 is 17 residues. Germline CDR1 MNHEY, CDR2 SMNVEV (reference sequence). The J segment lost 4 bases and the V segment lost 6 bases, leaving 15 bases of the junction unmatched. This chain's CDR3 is CASSPKFETGGVYGYTF. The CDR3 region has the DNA TGTGCCAGCAGCCCAAAGTTTGAGACAGGGGGGGTCTATGGCTACACCTTC.

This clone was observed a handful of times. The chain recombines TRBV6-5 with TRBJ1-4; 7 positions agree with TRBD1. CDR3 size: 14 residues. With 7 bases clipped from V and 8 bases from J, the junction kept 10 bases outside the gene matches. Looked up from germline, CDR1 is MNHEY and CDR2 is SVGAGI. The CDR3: CASNTGVGREKLFF. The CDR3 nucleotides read TGTGCCAGCAACACAGGGGTTGGGCGGGAAAAACTGTTTTTT.

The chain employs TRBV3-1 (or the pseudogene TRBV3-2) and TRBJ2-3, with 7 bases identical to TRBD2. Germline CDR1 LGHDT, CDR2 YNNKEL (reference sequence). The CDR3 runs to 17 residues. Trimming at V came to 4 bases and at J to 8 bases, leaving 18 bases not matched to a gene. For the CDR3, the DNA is TGTGCCAGCAGCCCTCCCGGGAAAGCGGGGAGGTTTGGTACGCAGTATTTT. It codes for CASSPPGKAGRFGTQYF.

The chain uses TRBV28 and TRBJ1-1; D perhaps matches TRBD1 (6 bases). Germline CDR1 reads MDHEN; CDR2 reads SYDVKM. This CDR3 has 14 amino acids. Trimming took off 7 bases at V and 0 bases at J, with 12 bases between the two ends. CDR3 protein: CASIHRAMNTEAFF. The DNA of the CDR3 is TGTGCCAGCATACACAGGGCGATGAACACTGAAGCTTTCTTT.